One T cell receptor beta chain is described in this entry. Its specificity is unknown. Some clones are missing from TCRdb's copy, which holds only in-frame ones; the method was immunoSEQ multiplex PCR. The sample holds under 8,500 clones; over 60% are singletons and the top ten take approximately 15%. These data originate in a study of early stage breast cancer tumors. Study results and limitations: Bulk DNA sequencing of unsorted cells missed chain pairing and markers. Enriched TCRB sequences shared across patients were mostly commonly generated sequences. Tumors had about 2.3-fold higher T cell density than normal breast.

Material for sequencing was normal breast tissue next to the tumor. The TCR comes from a person aged 50 to 59 with breast cancer.

The CDR3 DNA is TGTGCCAGCAGTTACCTAAGAATAGCCGGTGGGGAGCTGTTTTTT. Amino acid sequence: CASSYLRIAGGELFF. The chain has TRBV6-5 and TRBJ2-2; D call uncertain. The CDR3 length is 15 residues. Germline V gives CDR1 MNHEY, CDR2 SVGAGI. V was cut by 2 bases and J by 8 bases, with 15 bases left in between.